Presented here are 18 T cell receptor beta chains from one specimen sequenced in a study of CD8+ T cells in alopecia areata. In each case, RNA was isolated and then reverse transcribed into cDNA as the sequencing template. Generated by immunoSEQ multiplex PCR, the TCRdb table keeps only in-frame clones and is missing some. The table records roughly 210,000 clones, roughly 40% of them present only once. The treatment was: oral pan-JAK inhibitor, 5-10 mg twice daily. The sample was CD4+ T cells sorted from blood, taken at approximately week 36, from a patient treated with tofacitinib. All receptors derive from a human donor with alopecia areata.

The chain uses TRBV2 and TRBJ2-1; D call uncertain. This CDR3 has 11 residues. Trimming cost V 4 bases and J 8 bases, with 6 bases left between them. Germline V CDR1 and CDR2: SNHLY, FYNNEI. The CDR3 sequence: CASSAWDEQFF. In nucleotides, the CDR3 is TGTGCCAGCAGTGCGTGGGATGAGCAGTTCTTC.

This clone was picked up a small number of times. The CDR3 DNA follows: TGTGCCAGCAGCAAAAGGACAGGGGCTGCCTACGAGCAGTACTTC. Protein: CASSKRTGAAYEQYF. V usage is TRBV7-9 and J usage is TRBJ2-7; TRBD1 matches at 9 bases. After removal of 5 bases from V and 2 bases from J, the junction contained 7 bases not matched to a gene. The germline gives CDR1 SEHNR, CDR2 FQNEAQ (reference sequence). The CDR3 covers 15 residues. The whole variable domain, remainder taken from reference TRBV7-9 and TRBJ2-7, is DTGVSQNPRHKITKRGQNVTFRCDPISEHNRLYWYRQTLGQGPEFLTYFQNEAQLEKSRLLSDRFSAERPKGSFSTLEIQRTEQGDSAMYLCASSKRTGAAYEQYFGPGTRLTVT.

The rearrangement uses TRBV2 and TRBJ1-5; D might be TRBD1 (6 bases). V was pared by 10 bases and J by 8 bases, with 21 bases between. The CDR3 totals 14 residues. Looked up from germline, CDR1 is SNHLY and CDR2 is FYNNEI. The CDR3 DNA reads as TGTGCCACAACTATGACAGGTCCTAGGGAGCCCCAGCATTTT. Its protein is CATTMTGPREPQHF.

CDR3 loop: CSVESSGSKNEQFF. In DNA form, the CDR3 reads TGCAGCGTTGAAAGTTCCGGGAGCAAAAATGAGCAGTTCTTC. The chain employs TRBV29-1 and TRBJ2-1, with a tentative D call TRBD2 (6 bases). The CDR3 consists of 14 residues. Trimming took 2 bases from V and 7 from J, leaving 15 bases between them. Germline V gene sequence: CDR1 SQVTM, CDR2 ANQGSEA.

This chain joins TRBV6-5 and TRBJ1-2, with D uncertain. The CDR3 length is 13 residues. Germline CDR1 and CDR2: MNHEY and SVGAGI. V was cut by 5 bases and J by 3 bases, with 10 bases left in between. Here the CDR3 reads CASSDSDDYGYTF. CDR3 nucleotides: TGTGCCAGCAGTGATTCAGACGACTATGGCTACACCTTC.

This chain joins TRBV7-3 and TRBJ2-5; D not resolved. The germline CDR1 and CDR2 sequences are SGHTA and FQGTGA. Trimming took 2 bases from V and 5 from J, leaving 9 bases between them. There are 13 residues in the CDR3. The CDR3 here is CASSLLAAETQYF. CDR3 bases: TGTGCCAGCAGCTTACTCGCGGCCGAGACCCAGTACTTC. Using reference TRBV7-3 and TRBJ2-5 for the parts outside the CDR3, the full variable domain is GAGVSQTPSNKVTEKGKYVELRCDPISGHTALYWYRQSLGQGPEFLIYFQGTGAADDSGLPNDRFFAVRPEGSVSTLKIQRTERGDSAVYLCASSLLAAETQYFGPGTRLLVL.

The rearrangement uses TRBV5-4 and TRBJ2-3, with 8 bases matching TRBD2. CDR1 is SGHNT, CDR2 YYREEE, per germline (reference sequence). The CDR3 consists of 14 residues. V lost 8 bases, J lost 5 bases, and 10 bases stayed unmatched. The CDR3 bases are TGTGCCAGTTCCCGGAGCGGGAGTGGAGATACGCAGTATTTT. Protein: CASSRSGSGDTQYF.

This clone was seen more than once but under ten times. V usage is TRBV7-9 and J usage is TRBJ2-1; 7 bases map to TRBD2. J lost 2 bases, V lost 4 bases, and 2 bases had no gene match. This CDR3 contains 14 residues. The germline V gene encodes CDR1 SEHNR and CDR2 FQNEAQ (reference sequence). CDR3 nucleotides: TGTGCCAGCAGCTCCGGACTAGCCTACAATGAGCAGTTCTTC. It specifies CASSSGLAYNEQFF.

This clone has a handful of counts. Germline and junction disagree at one end, which may indicate a read error. This chain joins TRBV7-7 and TRBJ2-1; 9 positions agree with TRBD1. The CDR3 extends over 12 amino acids. Germline V gene sequence: CDR1 SSHAT, CDR2 FNYEAQ (reference sequence). CDR3 region: CASSTDRGEQFF. The CDR3 DNA reads TGTGCTAGCAGTACGGACAGGGGCGAGCAGTTCTTC.

The rearrangement joins TRBV29-1 to TRBJ2-4; D unresolved. This CDR3 is built from 12 residues. Trimming removed 4 bases at V and 0 bases at J, with 4 bases between. Germline V gene sequence: CDR1 SQVTM, CDR2 ANQGSEA. The CDR3 DNA sequence: TGCAGCGTTGCAGGAGCCAAAAACATTCAGTACTTC. This translates into CSVAGAKNIQYF.

V is TRBV2 and J is TRBJ2-2; D remains unclear. Per germline, CDR1 SNHLY and CDR2 FYNNEI. This CDR3 region has 13 residues. The V gene lost 0 bases and the J gene lost 8 bases, with 7 bases spanning the gap. Written as DNA, the CDR3 is TGTGCCAGCAGTGAAGCGTATATAGGGGAGCTGTTTTTT. It yields the protein CASSEAYIGELFF.

This clone occurred a few times. This rearrangement joins TRBV29-1 to TRBJ2-1; D is unclear. Germline CDR1 and CDR2: SQVTM and ANQGSEA. The CDR3 covers 9 residues. The V and J ends lost 7 bases and 10 bases respectively, with 8 bases between them. The CDR3 loop reads CSADWEQFF. CDR3 coding DNA: TGCAGCGCTGACTGGGAGCAGTTCTTC.

V usage is TRBV18 and J usage is TRBJ2-1; TRBD2 matches at 9 bases. In germline, CDR1 is KGHSH, CDR2 LQKENI. V shed 3 bases, J shed 6 bases, and the junction held 0 bases outside the gene matches. The CDR3 is made up of 13 amino acids. The CDR3 coding sequence is TGTGCCAGCTCACCGGGACTAGCCAATGAGCAGTTCTTC. This encodes CASSPGLANEQFF.

This chain joins TRBV28 and TRBJ1-1; D gene unclear. Looked up from germline, CDR1 is MDHEN and CDR2 is SYDVKM. The CDR3 length is 11 residues. With 5 bases removed from V and 5 bases from J, the gap between germline ends came to 6 bases. CDR3 region: CASSPKTEAFF. The CDR3 region has the DNA TGTGCCAGCAGTCCCAAGACTGAAGCTTTCTTT.

The CDR3 DNA is TGTGCCAGCACTCCCCCCAGGAGCGGGGGCTTCAATGAGCAGTTCTTC. It codes for CASTPPRSGGFNEQFF. V and J are TRBV2 and TRBJ2-1, with TRBD2 matching 8 bases. Germline V gene sequence: CDR1 SNHLY, CDR2 FYNNEI. V shed 7 bases, J shed 6 bases, and the junction held 14 bases outside the gene matches. The CDR3 totals 16 residues.

CDR3 sequence reads: CASSRWDNSYEQYF. DNA of the CDR3: TGTGCCAGCAGCCGATGGGACAACTCCTACGAGCAGTACTTC. The J gene is TRBJ2-7, the V gene TRBV9, with D possibly being TRBD1 (6 bases). CDR3 size: 14 residues. The germline CDR1 and CDR2 sequences are SGDLS and YYNGEE. Trimming shortened V by 4 bases and J by 0 bases, and 11 bases separated the two germline ends.

V is TRBV7-2 and J is TRBJ2-5; 7 bases line up with TRBD2. V was clipped by 6 bases and J by 5 bases; unmatched bases: 9. Germline CDR1 is SGHTA and CDR2 is FQGNSA. CDR3 length: 14 residues. The CDR3 loop reads CASRSGNPLETQYF. The DNA for the CDR3 is TGTGCCAGCAGAAGCGGGAATCCCCTGGAGACCCAGTACTTC.

This rearrangement joins TRBV9 to TRBJ2-5, with D possibly matching TRBD2 (7 bases). The CDR3 loop spans 15 amino acids. V dropped 0 bases and J dropped 5 bases, with 14 bases sitting between them. Germline CDR1 reads SGDLS; CDR2 reads YYNGEE. Here the CDR3 reads CASSVAAGAEETQYF. The CDR3 bases are TGTGCCAGCAGCGTAGCGGCGGGGGCTGAGGAGACCCAGTACTTC.